A selection of T cell receptor beta chains follows, all from one sample in a study of tumor and adjacent non-tumor tissue in lung cancer. TCRdb reanalysed the multiplex PCR reads using MiXCR and keeps one entry per CDR3 protein. The sample records tens of thousands of distinct CDR3 sequences, about three fifths being singletons. Sequences were obtained from lung tumor tissue. Receptors were obtained from a man aged 45-65 years with non-small cell lung cancer. The CDR3 runs from the conserved cysteine through the conserved F or W. The D gene is left open where the match is weak. Not every row has a clone size; where given, it reads once, few, many or a size class.

D	V	size	J	CDR3	DNA
NA	TRBV12-3/TRBV12-4	many	TRBJ1-2	CASARNYGYTF	TGTGCCAGTGCTCGAAACTATGGCTACACCTTC
NA	TRBV28	once	TRBJ2-7	CASSRAGSCEQYF	TGTGCCAGCAGTCGCGCAGGGTCCTGCGAGCAGTACTTC
NA	TRBV4-1	NA	TRBJ2-1	CASCQGGNGVEQFF	TGCGCCAGCTGCCAAGGCGGGAACGGAGTTGAGCAGTTCTTC
TRBD2	TRBV29-1	NA	TRBJ2-1	CSVVSSGLYERFF	TGCAGCGTTGTCTCTAGCGGACTATATGAGCGGTTCTTC
TRBD2	TRBV29-1	NA	TRBJ2-1	CSVGGEAGGPVGNEQFF	TGCAGCGTGGGAGGGGAAGCGGGAGGGCCCGTCGGCAATGAGCAGTTCTTC
NA	TRBV20-1	NA	TRBJ2-5	CSAPSAGQETQYF	TGCAGTGCTCCCTCGGCGGGCCAAGAGACCCAGTACTTC
TRBD2	TRBV4-1	few	TRBJ2-5	CASRRTDGGTNGIGETQYF	TGCGCCAGCAGGCGAACAGATGGGGGGACTAACGGGATTGGCGAGACCCAGTACTTC
TRBD2	TRBV5-1	NA	TRBJ2-3	CASGRSGRETDTQYF	TGCGCCAGCGGTCGTAGCGGGAGAGAAACAGATACGCAGTATTTT
NA	TRBV11-1	NA	TRBJ2-7	CASNSIRDEQYF	TGTGCCAGTAACTCTATCAGGGACGAGCAGTACTTC
NA	TRBV18	NA	TRBJ1-2	CASSPSTVDYGHTF	TGTGCCAGCTCACCTTCGACAGTCGACTATGGCCACACCTTC
TRBD2	TRBV6-5	NA	TRBJ2-1	CAFTGLAGEGMKNEQFF	TGTGCCTTTACTGGACTAGCGGGAGAGGGGATGAAAAATGAGCAGTTCTTC
NA	TRBV28	NA	TRBJ1-5	CASTPPCGPQDF	TGTGCCAGCACTCCCCCCTGTGGCCCCCAGGATTTT
NA	TRBV12-3/TRBV12-4	NA	TRBJ1-1	CPSSLGRGPEAFF	TGTCCCAGCAGTTTGGGCCGTGGACCTGAAGCTTTCTTT
TRBD2	TRBV6-1	many	TRBJ2-3	CASSEASGGATDTQYF	TGTGCCAGCAGTGAAGCTAGCGGGGGGGCCACAGATACGCAGTATTTT
TRBD2	TRBV2	NA	TRBJ2-3	CASSEQRGPTDTQYF	TGTGCCAGCAGTGAACAGCGGGGACCCACAGATACACAGTATTTT
NA	TRBV12-3/TRBV12-4	many	TRBJ2-6	CASSLAYSGANVLTF	TGTGCCAGCAGTTTAGCCTACTCTGGGGCCAACGTCCTGACTTTC